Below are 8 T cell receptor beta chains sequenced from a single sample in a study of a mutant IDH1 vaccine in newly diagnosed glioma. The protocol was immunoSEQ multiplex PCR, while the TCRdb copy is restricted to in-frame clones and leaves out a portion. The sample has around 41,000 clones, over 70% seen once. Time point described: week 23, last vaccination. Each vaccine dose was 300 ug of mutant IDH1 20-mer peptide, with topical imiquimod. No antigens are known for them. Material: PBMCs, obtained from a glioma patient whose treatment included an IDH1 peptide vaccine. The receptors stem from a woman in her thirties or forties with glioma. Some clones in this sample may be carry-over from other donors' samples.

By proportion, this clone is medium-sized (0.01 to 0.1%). Here the CDR3 DNA reads TGTGCCAGCCAGGGGGGGGATATTTCACCCCTCCACTTT. Its protein product is CASQGGDISPLHF. The gene calls are TRBV28 and TRBJ1-6, with TRBD1 identical over 7 bases. The germline V gene has CDR1 MDHEN and CDR2 SYDVKM. Unmatched junction bases numbered 7, after V lost 8 bases and J lost 9 bases. CDR3 length: 13 residues.

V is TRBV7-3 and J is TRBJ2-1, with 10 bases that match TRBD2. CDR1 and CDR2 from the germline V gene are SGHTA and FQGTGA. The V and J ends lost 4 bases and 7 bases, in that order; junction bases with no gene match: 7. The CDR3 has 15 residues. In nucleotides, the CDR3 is TGTGCCAGCAGCTCCAGCGGGGGGGCCTTAAATGAGCAGTTCTTC. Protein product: CASSSSGGALNEQFF.

The DNA for the CDR3 is TGTGCCAGCACCGCGGGGGGGAACACTGAAGCTTTCTTT. It encodes CASTAGGNTEAFF. The rearrangement links TRBV28 to TRBJ1-1; possibly TRBD1 for D (5 bases). CDR3 length: 13 residues. V lost 7 bases and J lost 1, with 10 bases in between. The germline V gene encodes CDR1 MDHEN and CDR2 SYDVKM.

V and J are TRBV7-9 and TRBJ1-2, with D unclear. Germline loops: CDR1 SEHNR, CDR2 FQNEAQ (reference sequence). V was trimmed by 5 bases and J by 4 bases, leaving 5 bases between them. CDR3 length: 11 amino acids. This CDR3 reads CASSASYGYTF. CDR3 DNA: TGTGCCAGCAGCGCCTCCTATGGCTACACCTTC. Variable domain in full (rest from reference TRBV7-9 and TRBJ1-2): DTGVSQNPRHKITKRGQNVTFRCDPISEHNRLYWYRQTLGQGPEFLTYFQNEAQLEKSRLLSDRFSAERPKGSFSTLEIQRTEQGDSAMYLCASSASYGYTFGSGTRLTVV.

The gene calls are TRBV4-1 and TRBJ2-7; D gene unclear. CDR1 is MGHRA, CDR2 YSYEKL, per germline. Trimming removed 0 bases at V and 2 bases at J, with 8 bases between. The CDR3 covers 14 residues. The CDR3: CASSQDPLAYEQYF. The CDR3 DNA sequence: TGCGCCAGCAGCCAAGATCCTCTAGCCTACGAGCAGTACTTC.

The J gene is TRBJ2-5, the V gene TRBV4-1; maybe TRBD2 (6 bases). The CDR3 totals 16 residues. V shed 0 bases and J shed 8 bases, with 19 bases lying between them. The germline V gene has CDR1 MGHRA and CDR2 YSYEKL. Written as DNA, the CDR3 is TGCGCCAGCAGCCAAGACTCAGGAGGGATGCTGAGAACCCAGTACTTC. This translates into CASSQDSGGMLRTQYF.

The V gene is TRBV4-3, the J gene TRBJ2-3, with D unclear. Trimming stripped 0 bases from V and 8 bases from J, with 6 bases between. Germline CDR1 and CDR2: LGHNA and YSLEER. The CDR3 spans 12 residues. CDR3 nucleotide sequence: TGCGCCAGCAGCCAAGATCAGGTTACGCAGTATTTT. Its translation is CASSQDQVTQYF.

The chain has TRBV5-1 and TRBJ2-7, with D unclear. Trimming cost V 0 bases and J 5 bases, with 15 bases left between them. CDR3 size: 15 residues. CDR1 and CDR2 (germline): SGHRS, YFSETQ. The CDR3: CASSLGGVGTNEQYF. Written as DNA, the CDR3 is TGCGCCAGCAGCTTGGGAGGAGTGGGAACCAACGAGCAGTACTTC.